Below are 29 T cell receptor beta chains sequenced from a single sample in a study of T cell repertoires in cytomegalovirus infection. TCRdb itself ran the reads through MiXCR, one entry per CDR3 protein. The sample records a few hundred thousand distinct CDR3 sequences, about 20% being singletons. The sequenced sample was CD8+ T cells from PBMCs. The receptors shown here come from a human donor in good health (CMV status not recorded). Some clones in this sample may be carry-over from other donors' samples.

The chain links TRBV7-9 to TRBJ1-1; D gene uncertain. From germline, CDR1 is SEHNR and CDR2 FQNEAQ (reference sequence). Trimming stripped 6 bases from V and 6 bases from J, with 23 bases between. The CDR3 covers 16 residues. The DNA of the CDR3 is TGTGCCAGCAGTTCGAACGATCAGGTTGTCGTGCCTGAAGCTTTCTTT. Amino acid sequence: CASSSNDQVVVPEAFF.

The DNA for the CDR3 is TGTGCCAGCATCCCAACGGAAGTTTACCTCAATGAGCAGTTCTTC. Translation gives CASIPTEVYLNEQFF. The chain joins TRBV7-9 to TRBJ2-1; D is uncertain. In germline, CDR1 is SEHNR, CDR2 FQNEAQ (reference sequence). V was cut by 7 bases and J by 6 bases, with 19 bases left in between. The CDR3 is 15 amino acids.

The chain uses TRBV5-5 and TRBJ1-1, with D possibly being TRBD1 (6 bases). CDR3 length: 15 residues. Looked up from germline, CDR1 is SGHKS and CDR2 is YYEKEE (reference sequence). With 3 bases removed from V and 1 base from J, the gap between germline ends came to 13 bases. The CDR3 spells CASSSGVGTNTEAFF. In DNA form, the CDR3 reads TGTGCCAGCAGCTCAGGGGTCGGGACGAACACTGAAGCTTTCTTT.

This clonotype came up many times. The chain uses TRBV6-1 and TRBJ1-1; D is unclear. Per germline, CDR1 MNHNS and CDR2 SASEGT. The CDR3 is 14 amino acids. V was clipped by 0 bases and J by 6 bases, with 11 bases between them. The CDR3 spells CASSEALRVSEAFF. Here the CDR3 DNA reads TGTGCCAGCAGTGAAGCGCTGAGGGTATCTGAAGCTTTCTTT.

This clonotype was seen a handful of times. CDR3 in DNA: TGTGCCAGCAGGTGGAGCGGGGCGGGTGGTGAGCAGTTCTTC. It specifies CASRWSGAGGEQFF. The gene calls are TRBV9 and TRBJ2-1; TRBD2 matches 7 bases. The CDR3 has 14 residues. The germline gives CDR1 SGDLS, CDR2 YYNGEE. With V trimmed by 5 bases and J by 9 bases, 11 bases remained unmatched.

This clonotype appeared many times. V gene TRBV27 combines with J gene TRBJ1-1; no clear D. Trimming pared 4 bases from V and 6 bases from J, leaving 15 bases between. Per germline, CDR1 MNHEY and CDR2 SMNVEV (reference sequence). The CDR3 runs 14 residues. The CDR3 bases are TGTGCCAGCAGTTACTCCTCAGGTGGCCCTGAAGCTTTCTTT. Encoded protein: CASSYSSGGPEAFF.

A few counts support this clonotype. V is TRBV29-1 and J is TRBJ2-7; 7 positions match TRBD1. V lost 2 bases to trimming and J lost 2 bases; unmatched junction nucleotides: 6. The CDR3 consists of 14 residues. CDR1 is SQVTM, CDR2 ANQGSEA, per germline. The CDR3 protein is CSVELEQGAYEQYF. The CDR3 DNA reads TGCAGCGTTGAATTAGAGCAGGGGGCCTACGAGCAGTACTTC.

The chain recombines TRBV29-1 with TRBJ2-1; 13 bases are a match to TRBD2. V lost 6 bases, J lost 5 bases, and 4 bases stayed unmatched. This CDR3 contains 14 residues. CDR1 is SQVTM, CDR2 ANQGSEA, per germline. CDR3 nucleotides: TGCAGCGTCCCGGGACTAGCGGGAAACAATGAGCAGTTCTTC. Translation gives CSVPGLAGNNEQFF.

This clonotype was found many times. This chain uses TRBV24-1 with TRBJ1-6; 7 bases are a match to TRBD1. This CDR3 contains 15 residues. The germline CDR1 and CDR2 sequences are KGHDR and SFDVKD. V trimming: 4 bases; J trimming: 6 bases; junction bases outside the gene matches: 5. In nucleotides, the CDR3 is TGTGCCACCAGTGACTCCGGGACAGCTAATTCACCCCTCCACTTT. It specifies CATSDSGTANSPLHF.

The count of this clonotype is one. A much more abundant neighbour one base away suggests this may be a read error. This chain joins TRBV7-9 and TRBJ2-1; D might be TRBD2 (5 bases). V lost 10 bases, J lost 8 bases, and 15 bases lay in between. The length of the CDR3 is 12 residues. Germline loops: CDR1 SEHNR, CDR2 FQNEAQ (reference sequence). The CDR3 DNA reads TGTGCCAATGGTTTAGCGAGATATGAGCAGTTCTTC. Amino acids: CANGLARYEQFF.

There are a few counts of this clonotype. This chain connects TRBV29-1 to TRBJ1-2; the D gene is possibly TRBD1 (6 bases). The CDR3 sequence is 14 residues long. Germline CDR1 and CDR2: SQVTM and ANQGSEA. V gave up 0 bases and J gave up 2 bases, with 10 bases separating them. The CDR3 loop is CSVEDWDTNYGYTF. The CDR3 DNA follows: TGCAGCGTTGAAGACTGGGACACGAACTATGGCTACACCTTC.

The CDR3 DNA follows: TGCGCCAGCAGCATCAGCGGGGCGACCTACGAGCAGTACTTC. Its protein product is CASSISGATYEQYF. The rearrangement joins TRBV5-1 to TRBJ2-7; 7 positions agree with TRBD2. Germline trimming cut 4 bases from V and 2 bases from J; bases unmatched to any gene: 6. Germline CDR1 and CDR2: SGHRS and YFSETQ. The CDR3 length is 14 residues.

There are a few counts of this clonotype. The CDR3 is CASSSIGGDTQYF. CDR3 nucleotide sequence: TGTGCCAGCTCATCGATCGGGGGTGATACGCAGTATTTT. This chain joins TRBV18 and TRBJ2-3; a weak D match, TRBD2 (6 bases). The germline CDR1 and CDR2 sequences are KGHSH and LQKENI. V was shortened by 5 bases and J by 6 bases, with 12 bases between the two germline ends. The CDR3 runs to 13 residues.

The chain couples TRBV6-1 to TRBJ2-1; D perhaps matches TRBD2 (7 bases). Per germline, CDR1 MNHNS and CDR2 SASEGT. Trimming stripped 6 bases from V and 2 bases from J, with 14 bases between. CDR3 length equals 15 residues. The CDR3 nucleotides are TGTGCCAGCAGACAGGGAGGGTTAGCCTACAATGAGCAGTTCTTC. Translation gives CASRQGGLAYNEQFF.

This clonotype has only one observation. This clone may be a read error of a much larger clone one base away. The conserved phenylalanine or tryptophan normally closing the CDR3 is absent here, so this likely arose from a read error. V and J are TRBV7-6 and TRBJ2-1; D possibly corresponds to TRBD2 (5 bases). The germline V gene encodes CDR1 SGHVS and CDR2 FNYEAQ. The CDR3 runs to 14 residues. V lost 7 bases and J lost 4, with 14 bases in between. DNA for the CDR3: TGTGCCAGCACCAACAGCGGAAGGTACAATGAGCAGTTCATC. Its protein product is CASTNSGRYNEQFI.

V usage is TRBV28 and J usage is TRBJ2-5, with TRBD2 identical over 13 bases. Germline trimming cut 6 bases from V and 3 bases from J; bases unmatched to any gene: 7. This CDR3 region has 16 residues. Germline assignment: CDR1 MDHEN and CDR2 SYDVKM. The CDR3: CASSSTSGGIEETQYF. As DNA, the CDR3 is TGTGCCAGCAGCTCGACTAGCGGGGGGATCGAAGAGACCCAGTACTTC.

This clonotype was seen a few times. V usage is TRBV2 and J usage is TRBJ1-5, with 7 bases fitting TRBD1. Looked up from germline, CDR1 is SNHLY and CDR2 is FYNNEI. Germline trimming cut 6 bases from V and 2 bases from J; bases unmatched to any gene: 4. This CDR3 has 14 amino acids. This CDR3 is CASREGARNQPQHF. CDR3 nucleotides: TGTGCCAGCAGGGAGGGGGCTCGCAATCAGCCCCAGCATTTT.

This clonotype has more than one count but fewer than ten. The chain combines TRBV2 with TRBJ2-7; D may match TRBD1 or TRBD2 (5 bases each). Per the germline V gene, CDR1 is SNHLY and CDR2 is FYNNEI. Trimming cost V 11 bases and J 4 bases, with 24 bases left between them. CDR3 length: 15 amino acids. Written as DNA, the CDR3 is TGTGCCGCCAGTTTGGGACCGCAAGGAGGATACGAGCAGTACTTC. It specifies CAASLGPQGGYEQYF.

Turning to this clonotype: Compared with germline, one end of the junction differs, possibly owing to a read error. The chain employs TRBV7-2 and TRBJ2-7, with unresolved D. The germline gives CDR1 SGHTA, CDR2 FQGNSA. This CDR3 has 14 amino acids. CDR3 in DNA: TGTACCAGGAGCTTACCATCCTCCCGGGACGAGCAGTACTTC. Its translation is CTRSLPSSRDEQYF.

The genes are TRBV15 and TRBJ2-7, with a tentative D call TRBD2 (6 bases). Between the trimmed V and J ends, which lost 0 bases and 3 bases, there was a span of 15 bases. Germline lookup yields CDR1 LNHNV and CDR2 YYDKDF (reference sequence). The CDR3 loop spans 16 amino acids. The CDR3 DNA follows: TGTGCCACCAGCAGAGATGAGCCGGGACTCAACTACGAGCAGTACTTC. This codes for CATSRDEPGLNYEQYF.

The chain employs TRBV2 and TRBJ2-1, with D uncertain. CDR3 length: 14 amino acids. Germline V gene data show CDR1 as SNHLY and CDR2 as FYNNEI. Trimming removed 6 bases from V and 9 bases from J, with 18 bases in between. CDR3 residues: CASSRGTAIAEQFF. Written as DNA, the CDR3 is TGTGCCAGCAGCCGTGGAACAGCTATTGCTGAGCAGTTCTTC.

The rearrangement uses TRBV13 and TRBJ2-7, with D possibly matching TRBD1 (5 bases). Germline values: CDR1 PRHDT, CDR2 FYEKMQ (reference sequence). This CDR3 is built from 14 residues. V lost 0 bases, J lost 3 bases, and 9 bases lay in between. CDR3 in DNA: TGTGCCAGCAGCTTAGGCGGCAGGGACTACGAGCAGTACTTC. This sequence encodes CASSLGGRDYEQYF.

This clonotype was detected ten times or more. The V and J genes are TRBV12-3 or TRBV12-4 and TRBJ2-1, with a tentative D call TRBD1 (6 bases). Trimming left V 4 bases short and J 7 bases short, with 14 bases between. The CDR3 has 14 residues. This CDR3 reads CASSSGQLENEQFF. The CDR3 DNA is TGTGCCAGCAGTTCCGGACAGTTAGAGAATGAGCAGTTCTTC.

The rearrangement links TRBV5-6 to TRBJ2-1; 9 bases align to TRBD2. Germline V lookup: CDR1 SGHDT, CDR2 YYEEEE. Trimming cost V 5 bases and J 1 base; bases outside gene matches: 7. The CDR3 spans 16 residues. CDR3 DNA: TGTGCCAGCAGTATTAGCGGGGGACCTTCCTACAATGAGCAGTTCTTC. Its protein product is CASSISGGPSYNEQFF.

Note on this clonotype: A single base separates this from a much larger clone, so it may be a read error. The V gene is TRBV4-1, the J gene TRBJ2-1, with D possibly TRBD2 on 5 matching bases. CDR3 length: 16 amino acids. Germline V gene sequence: CDR1 MGHRA, CDR2 YSYEKL. CDR3 DNA: TGCGCCAGCCGCCAACTCCCGGGGAGCTCCTACAATGAGCAGTTCTTC. Translated: CASRQLPGSSYNEQFF.

The V gene is TRBV20-1, the J gene TRBJ2-2; 7 nucleotides agree with TRBD1. This CDR3 has 14 residues. Trimming at V came to 4 bases and at J to 1 base, leaving 3 bases not matched to a gene. Per the germline V gene, CDR1 is DFQATT and CDR2 is SNEGSKA (reference sequence). CDR3 sequence reads: CSAISGGNTGELFF. The DNA of the CDR3 is TGCAGTGCTATCTCAGGGGGGAACACCGGGGAGCTGTTTTTT.

This clonotype was seen repeatedly, ten times or more. The chain combines TRBV7-2 with TRBJ2-7; 7 nucleotides line up with TRBD1. Germline assignment: CDR1 SGHTA and CDR2 FQGNSA. The CDR3 has 17 residues. Losses at the gene ends were 5 bases for V and 5 bases for J; bases not matched to a gene: 18. CDR3 loop: CASSLRGGEWSAHEQYF. The CDR3 nucleotides read TGTGCCAGCAGCCTTCGAGGGGGCGAGTGGTCGGCCCACGAGCAGTACTTC.

This clonotype occurred many times. This chain connects TRBV15 to TRBJ1-1; D ambiguous. The CDR3 consists of 14 residues. With 0 bases removed from V and 4 bases from J, the gap between germline ends came to 9 bases. Looked up from germline, CDR1 is LNHNV and CDR2 is YYDKDF (reference sequence). Written as DNA, the CDR3 is TGTGCCACCAGCAGAGATGGGTATAGCACTGAAGCTTTCTTT. It translates to CATSRDGYSTEAFF.

The rearrangement links TRBV27 to TRBJ2-1; D might be TRBD2 (7 bases). The CDR3 has 15 residues. V was pared by 8 bases and J by 4 bases, with 18 bases between. Germline-derived CDR1 and CDR2 are MNHEY and SMNVEV (reference sequence). The chain's CDR3 is CASQLTGGPYNEQFF. The CDR3 DNA sequence: TGTGCCAGCCAACTAACCGGGGGGCCGTACAATGAGCAGTTCTTC.